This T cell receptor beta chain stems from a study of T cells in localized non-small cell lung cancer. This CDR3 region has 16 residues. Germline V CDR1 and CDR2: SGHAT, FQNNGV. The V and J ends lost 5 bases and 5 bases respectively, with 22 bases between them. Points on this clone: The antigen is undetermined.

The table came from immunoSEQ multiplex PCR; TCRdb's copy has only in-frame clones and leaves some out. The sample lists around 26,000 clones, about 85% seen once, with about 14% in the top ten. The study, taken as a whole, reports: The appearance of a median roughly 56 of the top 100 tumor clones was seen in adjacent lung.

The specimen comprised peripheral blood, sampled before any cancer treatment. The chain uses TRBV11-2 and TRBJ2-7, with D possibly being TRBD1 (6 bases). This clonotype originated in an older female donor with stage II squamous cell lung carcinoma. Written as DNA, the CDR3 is TGTGCCAGCAGCCCCTATGTCGCACAGGGTTTCCACGAGCAGTACTTC. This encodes CASSPYVAQGFHEQYF.